The 8 T cell receptor beta chains below come from one sample, sequenced in a study of T cell changes during pregnancy in multiple sclerosis. Generated by immunoSEQ multiplex PCR, the TCRdb table keeps only in-frame clones and is missing some. The sample lists fewer than 45,000 clones, roughly 91% occurring once. The sample consisted of CD4+ T cells from peripheral blood mononuclear cells, taken in the second trimester of pregnancy. These receptors all stem from a female donor in good health, enrolled as a control in a pregnancy study.

The chain is built from TRBV30 and TRBJ2-7; D perhaps matches TRBD1 (7 bases). The germline V gene has CDR1 GTSNPN and CDR2 SVGIG (reference sequence). Deletions cut 0 bases from V and 3 bases from J, with 18 bases between. CDR3 length: 16 amino acids. The DNA of the CDR3 is TGTGCCTGGAGTGTAGGGACAGTTGGGGGGCGCTACGAGCAGTACTTC. Protein: CAWSVGTVGGRYEQYF.

The chain combines TRBV4-1 with TRBJ1-5, with a possible D match to TRBD1 (5 bases). Trimming left V 8 bases short and J 6 bases short, with 20 bases between. The CDR3 totals 15 residues. The germline CDR1 and CDR2 sequences are MGHRA and YSYEKL. The CDR3 sequence is CASQVQEDLAQPQHF. As DNA, the CDR3 is TGCGCCAGCCAGGTACAGGAAGACCTGGCTCAGCCCCAGCATTTT.

The CDR3 DNA reads TGTGCCATCAGTGAGTCTAGGGGGGGAGATGGCTACACCTTC. Its translation: CAISESRGGDGYTF. This chain links TRBV10-3 with TRBJ1-2; D might be TRBD1 (6 bases). Germline CDR1 reads ENHRY; CDR2 reads SYGVKD. Trimming pared 0 bases from V and 6 bases from J, leaving 11 bases between. The CDR3 is 14 amino acids.

The J gene is TRBJ2-1, the V gene TRBV29-1; maybe TRBD2 (5 bases). CDR1 SQVTM and CDR2 ANQGSEA come from the germline V gene. V shed 7 bases and J shed 1 base, with 14 bases lying between them. The CDR3 extends over 14 amino acids. The DNA for the CDR3 is TGCAGCGGCCGAGACCCGGGATCCTACAATGAGCAGTTCTTC. Protein product: CSGRDPGSYNEQFF.

The chain is built from TRBV9 and TRBJ2-2, with TRBD1 matching 9 bases. V dropped 2 bases and J dropped 7; count of bases not matched to a gene: 6. Germline V gene lookup returns CDR1 SGDLS and CDR2 YYNGEE. This CDR3 has 15 residues. The CDR3 here is CASSVKQGAVGELFF. The DNA of the CDR3 is TGTGCCAGCAGCGTTAAACAGGGGGCGGTCGGGGAGCTGTTTTTT.

The rearrangement uses TRBV6-6 and TRBJ2-7; 7 positions match TRBD2. V lost 4 bases to trimming and J lost 1 base; unmatched junction nucleotides: 10. The CDR3 is 16 residues long. Germline CDR1 reads MNHNY; CDR2 reads SVGAGI (reference sequence). Written as DNA, the CDR3 is TGTGCCAGCAGTTCCCCCTTGGCGGGGGTTTCCTACGAGCAGTACTTC. Translated: CASSSPLAGVSYEQYF.

CDR3 residues: CASSLAVAGGYEQYF. As DNA, the CDR3 is TGTGCCAGCAGCTTAGCAGTAGCGGGGGGCTACGAGCAGTACTTC. The genes are TRBV7-9 and TRBJ2-7; 10 bases agree with TRBD2. J lost 3 bases, V lost 0 bases, and 2 bases had no gene match. The CDR3 runs to 15 residues. Germline V lookup: CDR1 SEHNR, CDR2 FQNEAQ (reference sequence).

The CDR3 DNA follows: TGTGCCAGTAGTCCCCTCAATTTACAGGGTTATCAGCCCCAGCATTTT. Amino acid sequence: CASSPLNLQGYQPQHF. The chain carries TRBV19 and TRBJ1-5; maybe TRBD1 (6 bases). The CDR3 loop spans 16 amino acids. The germline V gene has CDR1 LNHDA and CDR2 SQIVND (reference sequence). V lost 5 bases and J lost 5, with 19 bases in between.